This T cell receptor beta chain was sequenced for a study of cytomegalovirus exposure and HLA in healthy donors. Study observations and caveats: Sequencing had likely introduced a cluster of highly shared sequence variants as an artifact. Several top significant clusters appeared, in a later analysis, to be linked to common viral pathogens. According to an earlier analysis, most TCR beta V segments yielded productive rearrangements about 87% or about 30% of the time. Apart from CMV serostatus, no immune exposure information was available.

A note on this clone: Its specificity is not known.

With 60 Vbeta and 13 Jbeta primers, the PCR was carried out. Some clones are missing from TCRdb's copy, which holds only in-frame ones; the method was immunoSEQ multiplex PCR. The sample contains approximately 170,000 clones, over 60% of which appear only once. The CDR3 runs to 16 residues. V was trimmed by 0 bases and J by 0 bases, leaving 11 bases between them. CDR1 and CDR2 (germline): GTSNPN, SVGIG (reference sequence). Sequencing input: PBMCs. The genes are TRBV30 and TRBJ1-4; possible D gene TRBD1, 6 bases. The receptor was derived from a girl aged 5 to 17 in good health and CMV-seronegative. The CDR3 protein is CAWSVSGVSTNEKLFF. The CDR3 DNA follows: TGTGCCTGGAGTGTCTCAGGGGTTTCAACTAATGAAAAACTGTTTTTT.